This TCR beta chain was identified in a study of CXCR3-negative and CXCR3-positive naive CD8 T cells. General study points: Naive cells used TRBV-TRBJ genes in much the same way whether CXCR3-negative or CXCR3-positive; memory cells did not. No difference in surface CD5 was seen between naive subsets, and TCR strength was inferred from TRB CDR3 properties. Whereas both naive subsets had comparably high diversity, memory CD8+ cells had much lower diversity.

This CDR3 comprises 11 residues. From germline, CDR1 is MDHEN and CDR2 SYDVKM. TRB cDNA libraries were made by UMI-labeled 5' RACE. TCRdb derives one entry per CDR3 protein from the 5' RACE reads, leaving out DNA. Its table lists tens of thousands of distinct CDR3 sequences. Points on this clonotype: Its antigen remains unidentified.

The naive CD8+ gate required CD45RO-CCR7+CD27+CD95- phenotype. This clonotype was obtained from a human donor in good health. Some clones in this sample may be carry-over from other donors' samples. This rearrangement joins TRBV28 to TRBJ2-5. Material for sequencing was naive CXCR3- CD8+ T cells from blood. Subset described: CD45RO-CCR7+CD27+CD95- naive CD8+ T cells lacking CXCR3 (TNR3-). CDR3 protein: CASSARGTQYF.